This TCR beta chain is from a study of shared clonotypes between healthy human individuals. The method was immunoSEQ multiplex PCR; TCRdb's version includes in-frame clones alone and lacks a portion of them. This sample has roughly 2.6 million clones, with over 85% found just once. J lost 6 bases, V lost 5 bases, and 2 bases had no gene match. Per germline, CDR1 SNHLY and CDR2 FYNNEI. This CDR3 is 13 amino acids long. Only one count was recorded for this clone. Sequences were obtained from naive CD4+ T cells sorted from blood. The sample's subset: CD45RA+ positively selected. J is TRBJ2-2 and V is TRBV2; 8 nucleotides line up with TRBD2. This receptor was taken from a man between 18 and 29 years old in good health. In nucleotides, the CDR3 is TGTGCCAGCAGTAGGCGGGAGGCCGGGGAGCTGTTTTTT. Its translation: CASSRREAGELFF.